This entry is about one T cell receptor beta chain. The CDR3 totals 11 residues. Germline CDR1 reads ENHRY; CDR2 reads SYGVKD. Trimming cost V 6 bases and J 1 base, with 3 bases left between them. Original handling: The assay estimated nucleated cells by amplifying reference gene primers. Sequencing used immunoSEQ multiplex PCR; TCRdb keeps in-frame clones, though not all of them. The DNA gave D and trimming, while V, J and clone size come from that table. This sample yields about 280,000 clones, of which over 75% are seen a single time; 5% to 6.5% belongs to the top ten. These data belong to a study of blood T cell repertoires in COVID-19. Background on the study: There were acute and convalescent COVID-19 samples, and they came from the United States, Italy and Spain. In each case, the material was cDNA or gDNA derived from T cells, B-cell-depleted T cells, or PBMCs.

The specimen was peripheral blood. This rearrangement joins TRBV10-3 to TRBJ1-1, with D unclear. The receptor was isolated from a man aged 50 to 60 with active or convalescent COVID-19. Here the CDR3 reads CAIRQNTEAFF. CDR3 nucleotide sequence: TGTGCCATCAGACAGAACACTGAAGCTTTCTTT.